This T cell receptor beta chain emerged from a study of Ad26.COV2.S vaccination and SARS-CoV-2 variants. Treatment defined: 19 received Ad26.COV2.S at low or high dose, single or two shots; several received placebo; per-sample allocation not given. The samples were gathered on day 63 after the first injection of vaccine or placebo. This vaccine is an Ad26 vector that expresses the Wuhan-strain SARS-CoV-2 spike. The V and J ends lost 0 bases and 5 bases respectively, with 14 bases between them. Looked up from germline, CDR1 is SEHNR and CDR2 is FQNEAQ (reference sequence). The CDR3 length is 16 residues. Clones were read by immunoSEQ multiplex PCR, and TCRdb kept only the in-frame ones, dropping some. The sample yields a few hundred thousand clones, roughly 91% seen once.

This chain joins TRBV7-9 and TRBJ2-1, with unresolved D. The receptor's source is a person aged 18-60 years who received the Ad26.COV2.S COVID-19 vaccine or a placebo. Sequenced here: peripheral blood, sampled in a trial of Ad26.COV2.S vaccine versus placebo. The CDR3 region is CASSLATFWRDNEQFF. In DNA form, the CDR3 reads TGTGCCAGCAGCTTAGCGACGTTCTGGCGAGACAATGAGCAGTTCTTC.